One T cell receptor beta chain is described in this entry. This sample is part of a study of CD8 T cells in Susac syndrome. TCR beta was sequenced from blood CD8+ and CD4+ T cells. The CDR3 has 12 residues. V gave up 5 bases and J gave up 3 bases, with 11 bases separating them. Germline lookup yields CDR1 DFQATT and CDR2 SNEGSKA (reference sequence). It was with random hexamers that 0.5 to 1 ug RNA was reverse transcribed. Using its own MiXCR run on the immunoSEQ multiplex PCR reads, TCRdb lists one record per CDR3 protein. The table shows a few hundred thousand distinct CDR3 sequences, with 95% occurring only once.

Sequenced sample: CD4+ T cells from PBMCs. This sequence joins TRBV20-1 and TRBJ2-7; tentative D call: TRBD2 (5 bases). The clonotype comes from a human donor with multiple sclerosis. The CDR3 nucleotides read TGCAGTGCTGCCGGACTTGGCTACGAGCAGTACTTC. Translated, it gives CSAAGLGYEQYF.